The 14 T cell receptor beta chains below were found in one sample sequenced in a study of blood T cell repertoires in COVID-19. Using immunoSEQ multiplex PCR, the repertoire was profiled, and TCRdb retains in-frame clones only, with some absent. The data contain approximately 220,000 clones, 80% to 85% of them singletons. The sample taken for sequencing was peripheral blood. The receptors derive from a middle-aged man with acute or convalescent COVID-19.

The genes are TRBV6-2 or TRBV6-3 and TRBJ2-7; D is ambiguous. Germline CDR1 and CDR2: MNHEY and SVGEGT. The CDR3 has 14 residues. The V end lost 4 bases, the J end lost 0 bases, and 10 bases lay between the germline ends. The CDR3 DNA reads as TGTGCCAGCAGTTCCGACACCAGCTCCTACGAGCAGTACTTC. As protein: CASSSDTSSYEQYF.

The J gene is TRBJ2-7, the V gene TRBV5-5; D is possibly TRBD1 (5 bases). V lost 2 bases to trimming and J lost 3 bases, with 12 bases between them. The CDR3 runs 14 residues. CDR1 and CDR2 from the germline V gene are SGHKS and YYEKEE (reference sequence). The CDR3 DNA follows: TGTGCCAGCAGCTTTTGGGGCACTCGCTACGAGCAGTACTTC. Translating it yields CASSFWGTRYEQYF. The variable domain in full, completed from reference TRBV5-5 and TRBJ2-7, reads DAGVTQSPTHLIKTRGQQVTLRCSPISGHKSVSWYQQVLGQGPQFIFQYYEKEERGRGNFPDRFSARQFPNYSSELNVNALLLGDSALYLCASSFWGTRYEQYFGPGTRLTVT.

This clone was observed once. This chain joins TRBV30 and TRBJ1-1, with D possibly TRBD1 on 5 matching bases. With 8 bases removed from V and 1 base from J, the gap between germline ends came to 17 bases. The CDR3 is 14 residues long. Germline lookup yields CDR1 GTSNPN and CDR2 SVGIG (reference sequence). The CDR3 DNA reads as TGTGCCCAGGGCCAGAGCATAACGAACACTGAAGCTTTCTTT. Its translation is CAQGQSITNTEAFF.

The CDR3 loop reads CASSPTSGPYNEQFF. CDR3 bases: TGTGCCAGCTCACCAACTAGCGGGCCTTACAATGAGCAGTTCTTC. The genes are TRBV18 and TRBJ2-1; 9 bases agree with TRBD2. The germline V gene encodes CDR1 KGHSH and CDR2 LQKENI. CDR3 length: 15 amino acids. The ends lost 2 bases at V and 4 bases at J; junction bases unmatched: 3.

The J gene is TRBJ2-7, the V gene TRBV13; the match to TRBD2 covers 14 bases. CDR1 and CDR2 (germline): PRHDT, FYEKMQ (reference sequence). V gave up 4 bases and J gave up 0 bases; unmatched junction bases: 8. This CDR3 comprises 18 residues. CDR3 loop: CASSSRTSGRSHSYEQYF. The DNA of the CDR3 is TGTGCCAGCAGCTCCCGGACTAGCGGGAGGTCACACTCCTACGAGCAGTACTTC.

The gene calls are TRBV9 and TRBJ1-4, with D unclear. Trimming left V 3 bases short and J 0 bases short, with 9 bases between. Per the germline V gene, CDR1 is SGDLS and CDR2 is YYNGEE. The CDR3 runs 15 residues. CDR3 in amino acids: CASSESGATNEKLFF. The CDR3, as DNA: TGTGCCAGCAGCGAGTCGGGTGCAACTAATGAAAAACTGTTTTTT.

The chain uses TRBV19 and TRBJ2-1; D is unclear. Per germline, CDR1 LNHDA and CDR2 SQIVND (reference sequence). The CDR3 has 14 residues. V lost 6 bases to trimming and J lost 6 bases, with 15 bases between them. This CDR3 reads CASRPGSDINEQFF. The DNA of the CDR3 is TGTGCCAGTAGACCAGGCTCCGACATCAATGAGCAGTTCTTC.

The V call is TRBV19, the J call TRBJ1-5; 9 nucleotides match TRBD1. Trimming took 6 bases from V and 6 from J; bases not matched to a gene: 9. Germline V lookup: CDR1 LNHDA, CDR2 SQIVND (reference sequence). The CDR3 has 15 amino acids. CDR3 in amino acids: CASRVTGGFGQPQHF. CDR3 DNA: TGTGCCAGTAGAGTTACAGGGGGCTTCGGTCAGCCCCAGCATTTT.

Written as DNA, the CDR3 is TGTGCCAGCAGTGAAAACCCCTCAGACTATGGCTACACCTTC. This translates into CASSENPSDYGYTF. The chain is built from TRBV2 and TRBJ1-2; D is unresolved. Germline V lookup: CDR1 SNHLY, CDR2 FYNNEI. The CDR3 covers 14 residues. Deletions cut 2 bases from V and 3 bases from J, with 10 bases between.

The V call is TRBV4-1, the J call TRBJ2-4, with 9 bases matching TRBD1. After removal of 1 base from V and 0 bases from J, the junction contained 4 bases not matched to a gene. The CDR3 spans 17 residues. Looked up from germline, CDR1 is MGHRA and CDR2 is YSYEKL. CDR3 bases: TGCGCCAGCAGCCAAGGACAGGGGGTCCAAGCCAAAAACATTCAGTACTTC. Protein: CASSQGQGVQAKNIQYF.

This clone showed up just a few times. The chain couples TRBV2 to TRBJ2-1; 10 bases match TRBD2. Per the germline V gene, CDR1 is SNHLY and CDR2 is FYNNEI. Trimming removed 5 bases from V and 7 bases from J; junction bases left unmatched: 14. CDR3 length equals 17 residues. In DNA, the CDR3 is TGTGCCAGCAGTTTAACCCCAGGACTAGCGGCTTTGAATGAGCAGTTCTTC. It yields the protein CASSLTPGLAALNEQFF.

Note on this clone: Other DNA sequences in the sample encode the same CDR3. The chain combines TRBV5-6 with TRBJ2-7; TRBD1 agrees at 9 bases. J was trimmed by 0 bases and V by 0 bases; bases with no gene match: 1. This CDR3 is 15 amino acids long. The germline V gene has CDR1 SGHDT and CDR2 YYEEEE. The CDR3 DNA reads TGTGCCAGCAGCTTGGGGACAGGGGTCTCCTACGAGCAGTACTTC. Amino acids: CASSLGTGVSYEQYF. Variable domain in full (rest from reference TRBV5-6 and TRBJ2-7): DAGVTQSPTHLIKTRGQQVTLRCSPKSGHDTVSWYQQALGQGPQFIFQYYEEEERQRGNFPDRFSGHQFPNYSSELNVNALLLGDSALYLCASSLGTGVSYEQYFGPGTRLTVT.

The DNA of the CDR3 is TGTGCCAGCAGCGTCGGGACTAGTAGCACCGGGGAGCTGTTTTTT. Encoded protein: CASSVGTSSTGELFF. The gene calls are TRBV2 and TRBJ2-2; TRBD2 agrees at 8 bases. J lost 4 bases, V lost 6 bases, and 7 bases had no gene match. The CDR3 runs to 15 residues. Germline CDR1 is SNHLY and CDR2 is FYNNEI.

The chain is built from TRBV6-5 and TRBJ1-4, with TRBD1 identical over 7 bases. The CDR3 totals 15 residues. CDR1 is MNHEY and CDR2 is SVGAGI in the germline V gene. J lost 8 bases, V lost 5 bases, and 11 bases had no gene match. CDR3 protein: CASSTTTGVREKLFF. The DNA for the CDR3 is TGTGCCAGCAGTACAACTACAGGGGTTAGGGAAAAACTGTTTTTT.